Listed here are 30 T cell receptor beta chains from one sample, sequenced in a study of cytomegalovirus exposure and HLA in healthy donors. With 60 Vbeta and 13 Jbeta primers, the PCR was carried out. The protocol was immunoSEQ multiplex PCR, while the TCRdb copy is restricted to in-frame clones and leaves out a portion. The sample holds about 180,000 clones, 65% to 85% seen once. Sequences were obtained from PBMCs. These receptors were taken from a girl aged 10 to 17 in good health and CMV-seropositive.

This clone was recorded only once. CDR3 region: CAWGQSLTEAFF. The DNA for the CDR3 is TGTGCCTGGGGACAGAGTCTCACTGAAGCTTTCTTT. V and J are TRBV30 and TRBJ1-1, with D possibly being TRBD1 (6 bases). The V and J ends lost 5 bases and 4 bases respectively, with 11 bases between them. The CDR3 length is 12 residues. Germline V lookup: CDR1 GTSNPN, CDR2 SVGIG (reference sequence). The whole variable domain, remainder taken from reference TRBV30 and TRBJ1-1, is SQTIHQWPATLVQPVGSPLSLECTVEGTSNPNLYWYRQAAGRGLQLLFYSVGIGQISSEVPQNLSASRPQDRQFILSSKKLLLSDSGFYLCAWGQSLTEAFFGQGTRLTVV.

This clone was recorded only once. The chain couples TRBV6-1 to TRBJ2-3, with 10 bases matching TRBD2. V was pared by 6 bases and J by 5 bases, with 8 bases of the junction left unmatched. This CDR3 has 15 residues. Germline CDR1 and CDR2: MNHNS and SASEGT. The CDR3 loop is CASRELAGNGDTQYF. As DNA, the CDR3 is TGTGCCAGCAGAGAACTAGCGGGAAATGGAGATACGCAGTATTTT.

V is TRBV6-5 and J is TRBJ2-3; TRBD2 might be the D (6 bases). Germline V gene data show CDR1 as MNHEY and CDR2 as SVGAGI. The ends were cut back, 2 bases at V and 1 base at J, with 10 bases in the middle. The CDR3 runs 15 residues. The CDR3 here is CASSYRGRGTDTQYF. CDR3 nucleotides: TGTGCCAGCAGTTACCGGGGGAGAGGCACAGATACGCAGTATTTT.

The rearrangement uses TRBV5-6 and TRBJ2-1; 10 positions agree with TRBD2. V gave up 2 bases and J gave up 4 bases; unmatched junction bases: 9. The CDR3 runs 17 residues. Germline V lookup: CDR1 SGHDT, CDR2 YYEEEE. As DNA, the CDR3 is TGTGCCAGCAGCTTAGGGCTAGCGGGAGTGCAGTACAATGAGCAGTTCTTC. This translates into CASSLGLAGVQYNEQFF.

This clone was recorded a few times. The chain is built from TRBV5-1 and TRBJ2-3; TRBD1 might be the D (5 bases). V was trimmed by 4 bases and J by 4 bases, leaving 13 bases between them. CDR3 size: 14 residues. Looked up from germline, CDR1 is SGHRS and CDR2 is YFSETQ. The CDR3: CASSPLTDSDTQYF. The CDR3 coding sequence is TGCGCCAGCAGCCCTTTGACAGATTCAGATACGCAGTATTTT.

The chain combines TRBV5-1 with TRBJ2-1, with D maybe TRBD2 (5 bases). V was clipped by 4 bases and J by 3 bases, with 17 bases between them. Germline V lookup: CDR1 SGHRS, CDR2 YFSETQ. This CDR3 region has 16 residues. The DNA of the CDR3 is TGCGCCAGCAGCATAACCGGGATCGGGATCTACAATGAGCAGTTCTTC. This translates into CASSITGIGIYNEQFF. The variable domain in full, completed from reference TRBV5-1 and TRBJ2-1, reads KAGVTQTPRYLIKTRGQQVTLSCSPISGHRSVSWYQQTPGQGLQFLFEYFSETQRNKGNFPGRFSGRQFSNSRSEMNVSTLELGDSALYLCASSITGIGIYNEQFFGPGTRLTVL.

The rearrangement joins TRBV14 to TRBJ1-1; D is unclear. In germline, CDR1 is SGHDN, CDR2 FVKESK. The CDR3 spans 15 residues. V lost 1 base and J 0 bases, leaving 9 bases between the germline ends. The CDR3 bases are TGTGCCAGCAGCCAAGCGGCGGTTATGAACACTGAAGCTTTCTTT. This sequence encodes CASSQAAVMNTEAFF.

V and J are TRBV21-1 and TRBJ2-4; the table assigns TRBD1, which was not confirmed against the DNA. TRBV21-1 is a documented pseudogene. The CDR3 contains 14 residues. CDR3 sequence: CASSKQGLGNIQYF. The CDR3 region has the DNA TGTGCCAGCAGCAAACAGGGTTTGGGAAACATTCAGTACTTC.

This chain joins TRBV19 and TRBJ2-5; TRBD2 aligns across 9 bases. The length of the CDR3 is 15 residues. The germline gives CDR1 LNHDA, CDR2 SQIVND (reference sequence). The V gene end was trimmed by 4 bases and the J gene end by 4 bases; junction bases not matched to a gene: 7. DNA of the CDR3: TGTGCCAGTAGTAATCTAGCGGGAATGATAGAGACCCAGTACTTC. This gives the protein CASSNLAGMIETQYF.

V gene TRBV4-1 combines with J gene TRBJ2-1; tentatively, D is TRBD1 (6 bases). Trimming shortened V by 0 bases and J by 0 bases, and 12 bases separated the two germline ends. The germline gives CDR1 MGHRA, CDR2 YSYEKL. The CDR3 is 17 amino acids. CDR3 coding DNA: TGCGCCAGCAGCCAAGATGCCAGGGGAAGCTCCTACAATGAGCAGTTCTTC. As protein: CASSQDARGSSYNEQFF.

This sequence joins TRBV7-2 and TRBJ1-1, with D possibly being TRBD1 (6 bases). Germline V gives CDR1 SGHTA, CDR2 FQGNSA. The ends were cut back, 2 bases at V and 1 base at J, with 14 bases in the middle. This CDR3 is built from 16 residues. The CDR3 sequence: CASSLNGAGANTEAFF. DNA of the CDR3: TGTGCCAGCAGCTTAAACGGGGCAGGGGCGAACACTGAAGCTTTCTTT.

The rearrangement joins TRBV10-3 to TRBJ2-5; TRBD2 matches at 14 bases. V lost 10 bases and J lost 1; bases outside the gene matches: 11. Germline V CDR1 and CDR2: ENHRY, SYGVKD. This CDR3 is 17 amino acids long. Written as DNA, the CDR3 is TGTGCCACCATAAAGGGACTAGCGGGAGTCCGCCAAGAGACCCAGTACTTC. It is translated as CATIKGLAGVRQETQYF.

V gene TRBV29-1 combines with J gene TRBJ2-7; 8 bases are shared with TRBD2. CDR3 size: 20 residues. Germline V gene data show CDR1 as SQVTM and CDR2 as ANQGSEA. Trimming at V came to 5 bases and at J to 2 bases, leaving 26 bases not matched to a gene. CDR3 DNA: TGCAGCGTTCGGGACAAGTCTTGGCGCGCAGGACGGGAGGGTCCCTACGAGCAGTACTTC. Its protein is CSVRDKSWRAGREGPYEQYF.

In this sample, this clone turned up once. This chain links TRBV9 with TRBJ2-3, with 7 bases that match TRBD2. V trimming: 3 bases; J trimming: 0 bases; junction bases outside the gene matches: 10. The CDR3 is 17 amino acids. CDR1 and CDR2 (germline): SGDLS, YYNGEE. The CDR3 DNA is TGTGCCAGCAGCGGACTCGCCTTTAGCGGGAGCACAGATACGCAGTATTTT. Translation gives CASSGLAFSGSTDTQYF.

In DNA, the CDR3 is TGTGCCAGCAGTTACCAGGGACAGGGGTTCGGCTACACCTTC. This sequence encodes CASSYQGQGFGYTF. The rearrangement joins TRBV14 to TRBJ1-2; 10 bases agree with TRBD1. CDR1 is SGHDN, CDR2 FVKESK, per germline. The V and J ends lost 6 bases and 8 bases, in that order; junction bases with no gene match: 9. This CDR3 comprises 14 residues.

In DNA, the CDR3 is TGTGCCACGGGGACGGGGGTCGAGCAGTACTTC. The encoded protein is CATGTGVEQYF. The V call is TRBV2, the J call TRBJ2-7, with a tentative D call TRBD2 (6 bases). This CDR3 region has 11 residues. CDR1 is SNHLY and CDR2 is FYNNEI in the germline V gene. Trimming took off 10 bases at V and 6 bases at J, with 13 bases between the two ends.

The rearrangement joins TRBV30 to TRBJ2-7, with a possible D match to TRBD2 (6 bases). CDR1 and CDR2 from the germline V gene are GTSNPN and SVGIG (reference sequence). Trimming took 8 bases from V and 3 from J, leaving 14 bases between them. The CDR3 covers 12 residues. The CDR3 bases are TGTGCCAGTTTGGGGGGACGCTACGAGCAGTACTTC. It is translated as CASLGGRYEQYF.

The sample holds one count of this clone. The genes are TRBV6-6 and TRBJ2-7; D not certain. The CDR3 covers 11 residues. The V end was cut by 4 bases, the J end by 5 bases, with 6 bases between. Germline V gene lookup returns CDR1 MNHNY and CDR2 SVGAGI (reference sequence). The CDR3 bases are TGTGCCAGCAGTTGGGCCCACGAGCAGTACTTC. It encodes CASSWAHEQYF.

This clone has more than one count but fewer than ten. The chain combines TRBV10-3 with TRBJ2-5; D may be TRBD1 (5 bases). The germline V and J ends were trimmed by 3 bases and 2 bases, with 13 bases remaining between them. The CDR3 covers 15 residues. CDR1 is ENHRY, CDR2 SYGVKD, per germline. CDR3 amino acids: CAISESTGAQETQYF. CDR3 DNA: TGTGCCATCAGTGAAAGTACTGGGGCACAAGAGACCCAGTACTTC.

This clone was detected only once. The chain is built from TRBV13 and TRBJ2-1; TRBD2 is a possible D gene (5 bases). The CDR3 contains 14 residues. The germline gives CDR1 PRHDT, CDR2 FYEKMQ (reference sequence). V lost 0 bases and J lost 9, with 12 bases in between. The CDR3 nucleotides read TGTGCCAGCAGCTTAGGCTCTAGCTTCCGTGAGCAGTTCTTC. Translating it yields CASSLGSSFREQFF.

The chain combines TRBV5-1 with TRBJ1-1, with no clear D. CDR1 and CDR2 from the germline V gene are SGHRS and YFSETQ. The CDR3 totals 14 residues. V was shortened by 0 bases and J by 4 bases, with 10 bases between the two germline ends. CDR3 nucleotide sequence: TGCGCCAGCAGCTTGGCTCCAGGTAGCACTGAAGCTTTCTTT. Translated, it gives CASSLAPGSTEAFF.

This clone turned up a few times. The chain has TRBV6-1 and TRBJ1-2, with D maybe TRBD1 (5 bases). The V end was cut by 4 bases, the J end by 4 bases, with 16 bases between. This CDR3 comprises 15 residues. Per the germline V gene, CDR1 is MNHNS and CDR2 is SASEGT. In DNA form, the CDR3 reads TGTGCCAGCAGTGGACCTGGGGGGTTTGGCTATGGCTACACCTTC. Translating it yields CASSGPGGFGYGYTF.

The V call is TRBV4-1, the J call TRBJ2-7; TRBD1 matches at 8 bases. The CDR3 sequence is 16 residues long. V was clipped by 6 bases and J by 2 bases; unmatched bases: 12. Germline V gene data show CDR1 as MGHRA and CDR2 as YSYEKL. CDR3 coding DNA: TGCGCCAGCAGACGCCGACTGACAGGGGTTACCTACGAGCAGTACTTC. Its protein is CASRRRLTGVTYEQYF.

The chain combines TRBV5-1 with TRBJ2-1; 12 nucleotides line up with TRBD2. V dropped 4 bases and J dropped 4; count of bases not matched to a gene: 9. This CDR3 spans 17 amino acids. Germline values: CDR1 SGHRS, CDR2 YFSETQ. The CDR3 coding sequence is TGCGCCAGCAGCACTTCCGGGACTAGCGGGCTGTACAATGAGCAGTTCTTC. Translating it yields CASSTSGTSGLYNEQFF.

V and J are TRBV6-5 and TRBJ1-1; maybe TRBD1 (6 bases). The V gene's germline CDR1 is MNHEY and CDR2 SVGAGI. This CDR3 is built from 14 residues. V lost 0 bases, J lost 4 bases, and 9 bases lay in between. CDR3 sequence: CASSYSGRGTEAFF. The CDR3 DNA follows: TGTGCCAGCAGTTACTCTGGCAGGGGCACTGAAGCTTTCTTT.

Points on this clone: A junction end diverges from the germline sequence, so it may reflect a read error. The chain carries TRBV4-2 and TRBJ1-1; no clear D gene. Per the germline V gene, CDR1 is LGHNA and CDR2 is YNFKEQ. The CDR3 contains 15 residues. The CDR3 coding sequence is TGTGCCAGCAGCCAAGATGAAACACCTCACACCGAAGCTTTCTTT. It translates to CASSQDETPHTEAFF.

This clone was detected once. V and J are TRBV7-9 and TRBJ1-1; 7 bases fit TRBD1. The CDR3 runs to 16 residues. Trimming removed 5 bases from V and 4 bases from J; junction bases left unmatched: 13. Germline CDR1 and CDR2: SEHNR and FQNEAQ (reference sequence). The CDR3 loop is CASSPDKGAGSTEAFF. For the CDR3, the DNA is TGTGCCAGCAGCCCCGACAAGGGGGCGGGGAGCACTGAAGCTTTCTTT.

The rearrangement joins TRBV6-4 to TRBJ1-1; 12 bases line up with TRBD1. Germline V gives CDR1 MRHNA, CDR2 SNTAGT. The V segment lost 0 bases and the J segment 1 base; nucleotides outside the gene matches: 3. This CDR3 has 17 amino acids. The chain's CDR3 is CASSDSGQGAGNTEAFF. CDR3 DNA sequence: TGTGCCAGCAGTGACTCGGGACAGGGGGCAGGGAACACTGAAGCTTTCTTT.

The gene calls are TRBV5-4 and TRBJ2-1, with D possibly matching TRBD2 (6 bases). Germline loops: CDR1 SGHNT, CDR2 YYREEE (reference sequence). This CDR3 is 16 amino acids long. The germline V and J ends were trimmed by 1 base and 0 bases, with 11 bases remaining between them. CDR3 coding DNA: TGTGCCAGCAGCTTGAACATCGGGAGCTCCTACAATGAGCAGTTCTTC. It is translated as CASSLNIGSSYNEQFF.

The chain employs TRBV30 and TRBJ2-1, with D possibly TRBD2 on 5 matching bases. The CDR3 is 12 amino acids. Looked up from germline, CDR1 is GTSNPN and CDR2 is SVGIG (reference sequence). The V and J ends lost 5 bases and 8 bases respectively, with 13 bases between them. CDR3 coding DNA: TGTGCCTGGGGGCTCCTAGCTGATGAGCAGTTCTTC. Its translation is CAWGLLADEQFF.